This T cell receptor beta chain was captured by sequencing in a study of spatial heterogeneity in lung cancer. Germline V gene data show CDR1 as SGHTA and CDR2 as FQGNSA. This CDR3 is built from 15 residues. With 4 bases removed from V and 8 bases from J, the gap between germline ends came to 15 bases. As to time point: sample taken at primary tumor resection. Extraction of whole RNA from tumor, nontumor lung or frozen PBMC preceded unsorted sequencing. Each CDR3 protein gets one entry after TCRdb re-called the 5' RACE reads with MiXCR. Found here are 20,000 to 25,000 distinct CDR3 sequences, 4% to 5% of them singletons; the top ten hold about 7.2%.

The chain is built from TRBV7-2 and TRBJ1-6; no clear D gene. The TCR comes from a male donor with early-stage non-small cell lung cancer. The material sequenced was PBMCs, taken at surgery. CDR3 in DNA: TGTGCCAGCAGCTCCCGGATTGGTACGGATTCACCCCTCCACTTT. Translation: CASSSRIGTDSPLHF.